This TCR beta chain is from a study of blood T cell repertoires in COVID-19. At the level of the study: COVID-19 samples, acute and convalescent, were from the United States, Italy and Spain. T cells, B-cell-depleted T cells, or PBMCs supplied cDNA or gDNA.

This clone was counted only a few times. Germline V CDR1 and CDR2: SGHRS, YFSETQ. V lost 3 bases to trimming and J lost 1 base, with 10 bases between them. This CDR3 is 14 amino acids long. Original processing notes: Reference gene primer amplification gave nucleated cell count estimates. Only in-frame clones appear in the TCRdb table, and some are missing; sequencing was by immunoSEQ multiplex PCR. The V and J calls and clone size were taken over from that table, and D and trimming were inferred from the DNA. The sample has 150,000 to 170,000 clones; approximately 83% are singletons. Patients from Seattle were sampled longitudinally, starting during active infection.

This receptor was identified in a woman in her fifties or sixties with COVID-19, enrolled during active disease. Source material: peripheral blood. The chain uses TRBV5-1 and TRBJ1-1; TRBD1 might be the D (6 bases). The CDR3 is CASSSGQWNTEAFF. CDR3 coding DNA: TGCGCCAGCAGCTCAGGACAGTGGAACACTGAAGCTTTCTTT. The full variable domain, its missing parts supplied by reference TRBV5-1 and TRBJ1-1, is KAGVTQTPRYLIKTRGQQVTLSCSPISGHRSVSWYQQTPGQGLQFLFEYFSETQRNKGNFPGRFSGRQFSNSRSEMNVSTLELGDSALYLCASSSGQWNTEAFFGQGTRLTVV.